This T cell receptor beta chain came from a study of T cell clones after liver transplantation. Study at large: Without induction therapy, subjects received standard immunosuppression until 12-24 months post-transplant. Blood was drawn pre-transplant, before withdrawal, and after full or failed withdrawal. Whole-study results and caveats: Migration into the graft, not deletion, may explain lost graft donor-reactive T cells.

With regard to this clone: What it binds is unknown.

Sequencing used immunoSEQ multiplex PCR; TCRdb keeps in-frame clones, though not all of them. The sample includes tens of thousands of clones, more than 70% seen only once; the top ten take 7.5% to 10%. Sample: CD4+ T cells from blood, taken at the 22-month timepoint. This TCR was sampled from a human patient who received a liver transplant. These T cells may partly come from the graft donor.

CDR3 sequence reads: CASSPGQDLMRTEAFF. The CDR3 DNA follows: TGTGCCAGCTCACCAGGCCAAGATCTGATGAGGACTGAAGCTTTCTTT. V gene TRBV18 combines with J gene TRBJ1-1, with D uncertain. In germline, CDR1 is KGHSH, CDR2 LQKENI. Trimming left V 2 bases short and J 5 bases short, with 18 bases between. The CDR3 is made up of 16 amino acids. The full variable domain, rest sourced from reference TRBV18 and TRBJ1-1, is NAGVMQNPRHLVRRRGQEARLRCSPMKGHSHVYWYRQLPEEGLKFMVYLQKENIIDESGMPKERFSAEFPKEGPSILRIQQVVRGDSAAYFCASSPGQDLMRTEAFFGQGTRLTVV.